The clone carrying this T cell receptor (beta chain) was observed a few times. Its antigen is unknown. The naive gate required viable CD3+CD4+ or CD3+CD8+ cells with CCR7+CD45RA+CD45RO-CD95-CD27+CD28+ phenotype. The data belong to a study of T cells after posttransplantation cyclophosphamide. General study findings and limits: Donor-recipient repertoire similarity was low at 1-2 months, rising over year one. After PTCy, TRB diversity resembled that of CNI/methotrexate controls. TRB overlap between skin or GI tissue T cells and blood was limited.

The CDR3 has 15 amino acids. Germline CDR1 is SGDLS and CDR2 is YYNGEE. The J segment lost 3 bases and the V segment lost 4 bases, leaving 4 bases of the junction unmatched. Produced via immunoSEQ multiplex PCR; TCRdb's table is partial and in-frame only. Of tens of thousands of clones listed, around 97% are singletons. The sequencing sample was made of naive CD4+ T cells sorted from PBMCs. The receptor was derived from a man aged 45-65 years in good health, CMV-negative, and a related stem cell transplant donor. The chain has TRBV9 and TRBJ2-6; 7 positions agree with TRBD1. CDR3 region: CASSLDRVGANVLTF. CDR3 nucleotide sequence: TGTGCCAGCAGCCTCGACAGGGTTGGGGCCAACGTCCTGACTTTC.